These 23 T cell receptor beta chains originate from one sample sequenced in a study of shared clonotypes between healthy human individuals. This table comes from immunoSEQ multiplex PCR, and its TCRdb copy is limited to in-frame clones, with some not included. The sample consists of 2 million to 2.5 million clones, almost 96% of them appearing once. The specimen was naive CD4+ T cells sorted from blood. Subset reported: CD45RA+ positively selected. The receptor set was obtained from a man between 18 and 35 years old in good health.

The chain uses TRBV2 and TRBJ1-4; 9 bases fit TRBD1. From germline, CDR1 is SNHLY and CDR2 FYNNEI. Unmatched junction bases numbered 17, after V lost 8 bases and J lost 7 bases. CDR3 length: 17 amino acids. Here the CDR3 DNA reads TGTGCCAGCGACCCCGGGACAGGGATTCTTTTAGGTGAAAAACTGTTTTTT. This translates into CASDPGTGILLGEKLFF. Together with reference TRBV2 and TRBJ1-4, the CDR3 gives the full variable domain: EPEVTQTPSHQVTQMGQEVILRCVPISNHLYFYWYRQILGQKVEFLVSFYNNEISEKSEIFDDQFSVERPDGSNFTLKIRSTKLEDSAMYFCASDPGTGILLGEKLFFGSGTQLSVL.

V gene TRBV4-3 combines with J gene TRBJ2-1; 8 positions agree with TRBD1. Per the germline V gene, CDR1 is LGHNA and CDR2 is YSLEER. V trimming: 3 bases; J trimming: 7 bases; junction bases outside the gene matches: 5. The CDR3 length is 14 residues. DNA of the CDR3: TGCGCCAGCAGCCAGCGGACAGGGTGGAATGAGCAGTTCTTC. Translated: CASSQRTGWNEQFF.

The chain combines TRBV5-8 with TRBJ2-5, with 14 positions matching TRBD2. Germline values: CDR1 SGHTS, CDR2 YDEGEE. V trimming: 4 bases; J trimming: 0 bases; junction bases outside the gene matches: 2. The CDR3 is 16 amino acids. CDR3 nucleotide sequence: TGTGCCAGCAGCACGGGACTAGCGGGAGACCAAGAGACCCAGTACTTC. Its translation: CASSTGLAGDQETQYF. Looking up the rest from reference TRBV5-8 and TRBJ2-5 gives the full variable domain: EAGVTQSPTHLIKTRGQQATLRCSPISGHTSVYWYQQALGLGLQFLLWYDEGEERNRGNFPPRFSGRQFPNYSSELNVNALELEDSALYLCASSTGLAGDQETQYFGPGTRLLVL.

V is TRBV30 and J is TRBJ1-1; D unclear. This CDR3 spans 13 amino acids. V dropped 5 bases and J dropped 3 bases, with 13 bases sitting between them. CDR1 and CDR2 from the germline V gene are GTSNPN and SVGIG (reference sequence). As DNA, the CDR3 is TGTGCCTGGTCGAATGGAGGTCACACTGAAGCTTTCTTT. This gives the protein CAWSNGGHTEAFF. The whole variable domain, filled in from reference TRBV30 and TRBJ1-1, reads SQTIHQWPATLVQPVGSPLSLECTVEGTSNPNLYWYRQAAGRGLQLLFYSVGIGQISSEVPQNLSASRPQDRQFILSSKKLLLSDSGFYLCAWSNGGHTEAFFGQGTRLTVV.

The chain has TRBV25-1 and TRBJ2-3; D might be TRBD1 or TRBD2, each matching 5 bases. The CDR3 has 14 amino acids. The V and J ends lost 5 bases and 8 bases respectively, with 17 bases between them. Looked up from germline, CDR1 is MGHDK and CDR2 is SYGVNS. CDR3 region: CASSPGPSVGTQYF. In nucleotides, the CDR3 is TGTGCCAGCAGTCCGGGACCCTCGGTGGGTACGCAGTATTTT.

The rearrangement uses TRBV7-2 and TRBJ1-3, with D possibly TRBD1 on 5 matching bases. The V and J ends lost 3 bases and 1 base respectively, with 10 bases between them. Per the germline V gene, CDR1 is SGHTA and CDR2 is FQGNSA. This CDR3 comprises 15 residues. CDR3 nucleotides: TGTGCCAGCAGCTTTACCCAGGGATCTGGAAACACCATATATTTT. Residues: CASSFTQGSGNTIYF.

The chain links TRBV7-2 to TRBJ1-2; 8 bases fit TRBD1. There are 13 residues in the CDR3. Trimming at V came to 5 bases and at J to 8 bases, leaving 7 bases not matched to a gene. Germline-derived CDR1 and CDR2 are SGHTA and FQGNSA. Here the CDR3 reads CASSAGQGGGYTF. As DNA, the CDR3 is TGTGCCAGCAGCGCAGGACAGGGCGGGGGCTACACCTTC.

The V and J genes are TRBV2 and TRBJ1-5; D is ambiguous. CDR1 SNHLY and CDR2 FYNNEI come from the germline V gene. CDR3 length equals 14 residues. The V and J ends lost 6 bases and 4 bases respectively, with 13 bases between them. CDR3 in amino acids: CASSADGKNQPQHF. As DNA, the CDR3 is TGTGCCAGCAGCGCCGACGGGAAAAATCAGCCCCAGCATTTT.

The chain employs TRBV6-1 and TRBJ2-2; 11 bases fit TRBD2. The CDR3 has 16 residues. V dropped 0 bases and J dropped 7; count of bases not matched to a gene: 4. CDR1 and CDR2 (germline): MNHNS, SASEGT. CDR3 region: CASSEALAGGLGELFF. The CDR3 region has the DNA TGTGCCAGCAGTGAAGCGCTAGCGGGGGGCCTCGGGGAGCTGTTTTTT.

V and J are TRBV5-7 and TRBJ1-4; 11 bases are shared with TRBD1. Being an ORF, TRBV5-7 has a function that is uncertain. The CDR3 extends over 15 amino acids. The J segment lost 7 bases and the V segment lost 4 bases, leaving 6 bases of the junction unmatched. The CDR3: CASSAGQGAREKLFF. The DNA of the CDR3 is TGTGCCAGCAGCGCCGGACAGGGGGCGCGTGAAAAACTGTTTTTT.

The chain is built from TRBV4-3 and TRBJ2-2; 11 nucleotides line up with TRBD1. The germline CDR1 and CDR2 sequences are LGHNA and YSLEER. The CDR3 length is 20 residues. The V gene end was trimmed by 1 base and the J gene end by 5 bases; junction bases not matched to a gene: 15. In DNA, the CDR3 is TGCGCCAGCAGCCAAGGTGACGGGGGACAGGGGGGAATGTCGACCGGGGAGCTGTTTTTT. This codes for CASSQGDGGQGGMSTGELFF.

This sequence joins TRBV19 and TRBJ1-6; D is ambiguous. V dropped 8 bases and J dropped 2 bases, with 7 bases sitting between them. There are 13 residues in the CDR3. In germline, CDR1 is LNHDA, CDR2 SQIVND (reference sequence). The CDR3 DNA follows: TGTGCCAGTGCCCCCGCCTATAATTCACCCCTCCACTTT. It translates to CASAPAYNSPLHF.

For this clone: This sample also contains other DNA sequences that code for the same CDR3. The CDR3 coding sequence is TGTGCCAGCAGCTTGGGAGCTAACTATGGCTACACCTTC. Translating it yields CASSLGANYGYTF. J is TRBJ1-2 and V is TRBV5-6; D unresolved. Per germline, CDR1 SGHDT and CDR2 YYEEEE. The V and J ends lost 0 bases and 0 bases respectively, with 3 bases between them. The CDR3 totals 13 residues.

This chain links TRBV5-4 with TRBJ1-3; 9 bases are a match to TRBD1. V shed 4 bases, J shed 3 bases, and the junction held 5 bases outside the gene matches. There are 15 residues in the CDR3. Germline loops: CDR1 SGHNT, CDR2 YYREEE (reference sequence). The CDR3 region is CASSTGGANGNTIYF. CDR3 nucleotide sequence: TGTGCCAGCAGCACAGGGGGCGCAAATGGAAACACCATATATTTT.

This chain uses TRBV14 with TRBJ2-7; D assignment may be TRBD1 or TRBD2 (5 bases each). From germline, CDR1 is SGHDN and CDR2 FVKESK. CDR3 length equals 16 residues. V lost 4 bases and J 5 bases, leaving 21 bases between the germline ends. Here the CDR3 DNA reads TGTGCCAGCAGCCTCCTTCCCGGGGACCCAAGGGACGAGCAGTACTTC. This translates into CASSLLPGDPRDEQYF.

The rearrangement joins TRBV10-3 to TRBJ2-2, with 7 bases lining up with TRBD1. Germline CDR1 and CDR2: ENHRY and SYGVKD. The length of the CDR3 is 17 residues. V dropped 0 bases and J dropped 4; count of bases not matched to a gene: 8. DNA for the CDR3: TGTGCCATCAGTGAGTCGAGACAGACAGGGCCCACCGGGGAGCTGTTTTTT. As protein: CAISESRQTGPTGELFF.

This chain joins TRBV25-1 and TRBJ1-2; D unclear. The CDR3 has 12 amino acids. The V and J ends lost 6 bases and 2 bases respectively, with 7 bases between them. Germline lookup yields CDR1 MGHDK and CDR2 SYGVNS. This CDR3 is CASRGSNYGYTF. The DNA of the CDR3 is TGTGCCAGCAGGGGGAGCAACTATGGCTACACCTTC.

CDR3 protein: CASSLTGFLTF. In DNA form, the CDR3 reads TGTGCCAGCAGCCTCACAGGGTTCCTGACTTTC. J is TRBJ2-6 and V is TRBV6-5; D is possibly TRBD1 (6 bases). CDR1 is MNHEY and CDR2 is SVGAGI in the germline V gene. Trimming stripped 6 bases from V and 14 bases from J, with 11 bases between. The CDR3 is 11 amino acids.

V is TRBV11-2 and J is TRBJ2-3; a weak D match, TRBD2 (5 bases). Trimming cost V 0 bases and J 1 base, with 11 bases left between them. Germline V gene data show CDR1 as SGHAT and CDR2 as FQNNGV. CDR3 length: 16 amino acids. The CDR3 reads CASSLEGRTGTDTQYF. CDR3 nucleotides: TGTGCCAGCAGCTTAGAGGGGAGAACCGGCACAGATACGCAGTATTTT.

This chain joins TRBV18 and TRBJ1-1, with D hard to call. This CDR3 region has 15 residues. Germline CDR1 reads KGHSH; CDR2 reads LQKENI. V dropped 1 base and J dropped 5 bases, with 14 bases sitting between them. The CDR3: CASSPLAGVGTEAFF. The CDR3 DNA is TGTGCCAGCTCACCACTTGCAGGTGTAGGAACTGAAGCTTTCTTT.

V is TRBV5-4 and J is TRBJ1-6; tentatively, D is TRBD1 (6 bases). V lost 4 bases to trimming and J lost 7 bases, with 12 bases between them. The CDR3 spans 14 residues. The V gene's germline CDR1 is SGHNT and CDR2 YYREEE (reference sequence). This CDR3 is CASSLQGPNSPLHF. The CDR3 DNA sequence: TGTGCCAGCAGCCTACAGGGCCCAAATTCACCCCTCCACTTT. Filled out from reference TRBV5-4 and TRBJ1-6, the complete variable domain reads ETGVTQSPTHLIKTRGQQVTLRCSSQSGHNTVSWYQQALGQGPQFIFQYYREEENGRGNFPPRFSGLQFPNYSSELNVNALELDDSALYLCASSLQGPNSPLHFGNGTRLTVT.

Regarding this clone: Different DNA sequences within this sample yield the same CDR3. This chain uses TRBV7-2 with TRBJ2-7; the match to TRBD1 covers 9 bases. The germline V gene has CDR1 SGHTA and CDR2 FQGNSA. The CDR3 has 15 amino acids. V shed 0 bases, J shed 3 bases, and the junction held 3 bases outside the gene matches. CDR3 nucleotides: TGTGCCAGCAGCTTAGCGGGGACAGGGATCTACGAGCAGTACTTC. This codes for CASSLAGTGIYEQYF. Variable domain in full (rest from reference TRBV7-2 and TRBJ2-7): GAGVSQSPSNKVTEKGKDVELRCDPISGHTALYWYRQSLGQGLEFLIYFQGNSAPDKSGLPSDRFSAERTGGSVSTLTIQRTQQEDSAVYLCASSLAGTGIYEQYFGPGTRLTVT.

The chain combines TRBV5-1 with TRBJ2-1; 8 bases are shared with TRBD1. The germline gives CDR1 SGHRS, CDR2 YFSETQ. The CDR3 covers 17 residues. The V gene end was trimmed by 4 bases and the J gene end by 0 bases; junction bases not matched to a gene: 9. This chain's CDR3 is CASSRSTGVFSYNEQFF. The CDR3 nucleotides are TGCGCCAGCAGCAGATCGACAGGGGTCTTCTCCTACAATGAGCAGTTCTTC. Filled out from reference TRBV5-1 and TRBJ2-1, the complete variable domain reads KAGVTQTPRYLIKTRGQQVTLSCSPISGHRSVSWYQQTPGQGLQFLFEYFSETQRNKGNFPGRFSGRQFSNSRSEMNVSTLELGDSALYLCASSRSTGVFSYNEQFFGPGTRLTVL.